This T cell receptor beta chain was sequenced in a study of blood T cell repertoires in COVID-19. Background on the study: Researchers got acute and convalescent COVID-19 samples from the United States, Italy and Spain. T cells, B-cell-depleted T cells, or PBMCs supplied cDNA or gDNA.

In the authors' workflow: Nucleated cell counts were estimated from reference gene primer amplification. Produced via immunoSEQ multiplex PCR; TCRdb's table is partial and in-frame only. D and trimming come from the DNA, and the V and J calls and clone size come from that table. The sample has fewer than 200,000 clones; 80% to 95% are singletons. The ends lost 3 bases at V and 5 bases at J; junction bases unmatched: 11. The CDR3 runs 17 residues. The germline V gene has CDR1 LNHNV and CDR2 YYDKDF (reference sequence). This receptor was obtained from a man aged 45-60 years with acute or convalescent COVID-19. Sequencing was performed on peripheral blood. The V call is TRBV15, the J call TRBJ1-5; TRBD1 matches 9 bases. CDR3 region: CATSSTGTGFFYQPQHF. Here the CDR3 DNA reads TGTGCCACCAGCAGTACCGGGACAGGGTTTTTCTATCAGCCCCAGCATTTT.